The source of this T cell receptor beta chain is a study of T cell responses to AZD1222 COVID-19 vaccine. General study findings and limits: Repertoires were collected only later (after the peak T cell response had occurred).

Per the germline V gene, CDR1 is MNHEY and CDR2 is SMNVEV (reference sequence). V was cut by 7 bases and J by 0 bases, with 7 bases left in between. This CDR3 comprises 14 residues. Details on this clone: Its cognate antigen is unknown.

Profiling relied on immunoSEQ multiplex PCR, and the TCRdb table lists in-frame clones only, not all of them. The data show some 150,000 clones, roughly 88% seen once. Sequences were derived from peripheral blood, sampled 28 days after the second AZD1222 dose. The TCR comes from an adult who received the AZD1222 COVID-19 vaccine. The chain has TRBV27 and TRBJ2-6; D is ambiguous. CDR3 residues: CASMATSGANVLTF. CDR3 sequence (DNA): TGTGCCAGCATGGCGACCTCTGGGGCCAACGTCCTGACTTTC.